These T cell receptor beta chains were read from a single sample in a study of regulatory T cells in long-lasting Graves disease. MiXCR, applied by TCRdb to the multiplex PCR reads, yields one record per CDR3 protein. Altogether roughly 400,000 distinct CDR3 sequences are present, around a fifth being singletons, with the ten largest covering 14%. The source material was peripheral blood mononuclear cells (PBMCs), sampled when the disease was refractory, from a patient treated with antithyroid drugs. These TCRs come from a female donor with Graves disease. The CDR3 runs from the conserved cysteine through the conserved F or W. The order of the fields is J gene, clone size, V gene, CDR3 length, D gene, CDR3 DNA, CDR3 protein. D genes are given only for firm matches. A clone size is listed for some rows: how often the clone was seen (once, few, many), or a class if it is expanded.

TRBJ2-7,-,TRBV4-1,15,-,TGCGCCAGCAGCCAAGACCGTGTGGGAGTAGGTGAGCAGTACTTC,CASSQDRVGVGEQYF
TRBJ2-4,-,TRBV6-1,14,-,TGTGCCAGCAGCCGAGACAACCAGAAAAACATTCAGTACTTC,CASSRDNQKNIQYF
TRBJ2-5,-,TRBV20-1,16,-,TGCAGTAGTATTCCCGTTTTTAGCGGAGGAGGGGAGACCCAGTACTTC,CSSIPVFSGGGETQYF
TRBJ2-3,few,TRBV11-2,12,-,TGTGCCAGCAGCTTAGATCAGTATAGCAGGTATTTT,CASSLDQYSRYF
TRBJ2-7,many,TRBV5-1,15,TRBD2,TGTGCCAGCAGCCCCGGGACTAGCGGGAGAGGCGAGCAGTACTTC,CASSPGTSGRGEQYF
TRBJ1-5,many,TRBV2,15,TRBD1,TGTGCCAGCAGCGGACAGGCAGTTGGCAATCAGCCCCAGCATTTT,CASSGQAVGNQPQHF
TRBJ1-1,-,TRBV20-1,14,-,TGCAGTGCGAATGACAGGAGAGGACACACTGAAGCTTTCTTT,CSANDRRGHTEAFF
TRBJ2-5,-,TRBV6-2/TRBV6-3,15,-,TGTGCCAGCAGTTACTCGAGCGGTACCCAAGAGACCCAGTACTTC,CASSYSSGTQETQYF
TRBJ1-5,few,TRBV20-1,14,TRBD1,TGCAGTGCCGAAAGACAGGGGGCGGTTCAGCCCCAGCATTTT,CSAERQGAVQPQHF
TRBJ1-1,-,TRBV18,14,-,TGTGCCAGCTCACCGCCTCAGAGGGACACTGAAGCTTTCTTT,CASSPPQRDTEAFF
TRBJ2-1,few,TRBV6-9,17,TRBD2,TGTGCCAGCAGTTACCCGCTTAGCGGGAGGGCCGACAATGAGCAGTTCTTC,CASSYPLSGRADNEQFF
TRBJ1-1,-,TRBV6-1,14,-,TGTGCCACACTGCTACGGGGACTAAACACTGAAGCTTTCTTT,CATLLRGLNTEAFF
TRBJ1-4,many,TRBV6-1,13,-,TGTGCCAGCAGACAGGGATATAATGAAAAACTGTTTTTT,CASRQGYNEKLFF
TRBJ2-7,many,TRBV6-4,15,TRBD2,TGTGCCAGCAGTGACAATCGGCGGGAGGGGTACGAGCAGTACTTC,CASSDNRREGYEQYF
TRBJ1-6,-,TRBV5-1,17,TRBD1,TGCGCCAGCAGCAGGACAGGGGGCGCGGCGGGTAATTCACCCCTCCACTTT,CASSRTGGAAGNSPLHF
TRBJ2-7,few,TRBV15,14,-,TGTGCCACCAGCGGACAGGGACTAGGAGGAGAGCAGTACTTC,CATSGQGLGGEQYF
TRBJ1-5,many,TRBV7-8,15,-,TGTGCCAGCAGCTTAGGCACCTATAGCAATCAGCCCCAGCATTTT,CASSLGTYSNQPQHF
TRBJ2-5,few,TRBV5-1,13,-,TGCGCCAGCAGTCCTCTTGCGAGGGAGACCCAGTACTTC,CASSPLARETQYF
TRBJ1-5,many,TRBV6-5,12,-,TGTGCCAGCAGTTCGACGGGGCAGCCCCAGCATTTT,CASSSTGQPQHF
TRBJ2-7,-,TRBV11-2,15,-,TGTGCCAGCAGCTTAGAGGCCCCCGGGTCCTACGAGCAGTACTTC,CASSLEAPGSYEQYF
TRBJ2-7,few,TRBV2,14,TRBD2,TGTGCCAGCAGTAGGCGGACTAGCGGCGACGAGCAGTACTTC,CASSRRTSGDEQYF
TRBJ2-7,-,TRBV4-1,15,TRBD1,TGCGCCAGCAGCCAGCCGGGACAGGGTGACGGCGAGCAGTACTTC,CASSQPGQGDGEQYF
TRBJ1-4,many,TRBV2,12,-,TGTGCCAGCAGACAGGCTTCTGAAAAACTGTTTTTT,CASRQASEKLFF
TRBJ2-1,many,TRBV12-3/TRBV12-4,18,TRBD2,TGTGCCAGCAGTCATCCCCGGGAGGGGAAGGGGTTCTACAATGAGCAGTTCTTC,CASSHPREGKGFYNEQFF
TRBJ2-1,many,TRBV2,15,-,TGTGCCAGCAGCGTAGCGGAGAGCTCCTACAATGAGCAGTTCTTC,CASSVAESSYNEQFF
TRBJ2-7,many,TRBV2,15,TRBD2,TGTGCCAGCAGGGCCGGGACTAGCGGGACGTACGAGCAGTACTTC,CASRAGTSGTYEQYF
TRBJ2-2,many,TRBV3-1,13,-,TGTGCCAGCAGCCAAGACTTCGCAGGGGAGCTGTTTTTT,CASSQDFAGELFF
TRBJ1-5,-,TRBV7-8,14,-,TGTGCCAGCAGCTTAGTCGAGAAAATACAGCCCCAGCATTTT,CASSLVEKIQPQHF
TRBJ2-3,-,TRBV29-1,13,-,TGCAGCGTTGAATCAAGAGACACAGATACGCAGTATTTT,CSVESRDTDTQYF
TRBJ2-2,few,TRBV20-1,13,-,TGCAGTGCTAGTCTGGCGAACACCGGGGAGCTGTTTTTT,CSASLANTGELFF
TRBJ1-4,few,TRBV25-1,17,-,TGTGCCAGCAGTTCAACCGGGCCAACCCCAAGGGGTGAAAAACTGTTTTTT,CASSSTGPTPRGEKLFF
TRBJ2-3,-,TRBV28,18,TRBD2,TGTGCCAGCAGCGAGCTAGCGGACAATGACCCTAGCACAGATACGCAGTATTTT,CASSELADNDPSTDTQYF
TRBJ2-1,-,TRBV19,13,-,TGTGCCAGTAGTATCACTCAGAATGCTGAGCAGTTCTTC,CASSITQNAEQFF
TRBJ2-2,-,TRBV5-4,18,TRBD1,TGTGCCAGCAGCGACCCAAGGACAGGGCCCCCCTACACCGGGGAGCTGTTTTTT,CASSDPRTGPPYTGELFF
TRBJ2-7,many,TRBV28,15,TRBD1,TGTGCCAGCGGGGGTTCAGGGACAGGTTTTTATGAGCAGTACTTC,CASGGSGTGFYEQYF
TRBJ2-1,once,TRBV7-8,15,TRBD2,TGTGCCAGCAGCTTACGGAGCGGGAGGGGAAATGAGCAGTTCTTC,CASSLRSGRGNEQFF
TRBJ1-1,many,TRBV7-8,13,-,TGTGCCAGCAGCTTAGCGGGGGGCGCGAGAGCTTTCTTT,CASSLAGGARAFF
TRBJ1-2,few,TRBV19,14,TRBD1,TGTGCCAGTAGTACGACAGGGACTAACTATGGCTACACCTTC,CASSTTGTNYGYTF
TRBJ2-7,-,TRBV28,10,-,TGTGCCAGCAGTAAACGCGAGCAGTACTTC,CASSKREQYF
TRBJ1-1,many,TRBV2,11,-,TGTGCCAGCAGTGGTGGGGATGAAGCTTTCTTT,CASSGGDEAFF
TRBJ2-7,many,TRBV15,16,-,TGTGCCACCAGCAGATCCGCGACAGGAACGAGGGACGAGCAGTACTTC,CATSRSATGTRDEQYF
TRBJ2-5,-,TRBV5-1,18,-,TGCGCCAGCAGCTTGGTCTGGGGCAGGCCTTCTTTGGTAGAGACCCAGTACTTC,CASSLVWGRPSLVETQYF
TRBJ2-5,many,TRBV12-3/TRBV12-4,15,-,TGTGCCAGCTCCCCTCGGCCCCCTAGGGCCGAGACCCAGTACTTC,CASSPRPPRAETQYF
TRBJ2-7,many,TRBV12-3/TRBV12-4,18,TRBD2,TGTGCCAGCAGTCCACAAGAGGGACTAGCGGGATTCGGTGGAGAGCAGTACTTC,CASSPQEGLAGFGGEQYF
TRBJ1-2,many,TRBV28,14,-,TGTGCCAGCAGTATAACCCTGTGGGGGACCGGCTACACCTTC,CASSITLWGTGYTF
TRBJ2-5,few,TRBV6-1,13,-,TGTGCCAGCATACCCGGAGGGTCGGAGACCCAGTACTTC,CASIPGGSETQYF
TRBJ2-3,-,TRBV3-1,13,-,TGTGCCAGCAGCCAGAGGGGGACAGATACGCAGTATTTT,CASSQRGTDTQYF
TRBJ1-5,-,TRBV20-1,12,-,TGCAGTGCCCTCGGGGCCAATCAGCCCCAGCATTTT,CSALGANQPQHF
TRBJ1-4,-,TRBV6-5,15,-,TGTGCCAGCAGTTACTCGGCGGGGGTCCTCGAAAAACTGTTTTTT,CASSYSAGVLEKLFF
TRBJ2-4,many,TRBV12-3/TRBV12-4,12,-,TGTGCCAGCAGCATACTAAAAAACATTCAGTACTTC,CASSILKNIQYF
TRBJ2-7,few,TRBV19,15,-,TGTGCCAGTAGTATAGAAGACGGGATCGGGTACGAGCAGTACTTC,CASSIEDGIGYEQYF